Shown below are 14 T cell receptor beta chains from a single sample sequenced in a study of blood T cells in healthy people across ages. It was with a sample-barcoded 5' primer and a J-beta primer mix that a second PCR of about 6 to 12 cycles was run. TCRdb analysed the 5' RACE reads with MiXCR anew, one entry per CDR3 protein. This sample has 650,000 to 1,000,000 distinct CDR3 sequences; 36% occur once, and the top ten carry 10% to 15%. The sample consisted of blood. These receptors were collected from a man between 18 and 29 years old in good health.

The V call is TRBV20-1, the J call TRBJ2-7, with 13 nucleotides matching TRBD2. Per the germline V gene, CDR1 is DFQATT and CDR2 is SNEGSKA (reference sequence). The CDR3 is 16 residues long. J gave up 0 bases and V 6 bases, and 8 bases lay outside the gene matches. This chain's CDR3 is CSAGTSGGEDSYEQYF. The CDR3 DNA is TGCAGTGCCGGTACTAGCGGGGGGGAGGACTCCTACGAGCAGTACTTC.

This clonotype is a singleton in its sample. The rearrangement uses TRBV29-1 and TRBJ2-1; 9 nucleotides line up with TRBD2. With the DNA end fitting TRBJ2-7 better, the J assignment may be wrong. Germline V gene lookup returns CDR1 SQVTM and CDR2 ANQGSEA. The CDR3 has 17 residues. CDR3 DNA sequence: TGCAGCGTTATGGGCGGGGGGGCCGAATACTCCTACAATGAGCAGTACTTC. Residues: CSVMGGGAEYSYNEQYF.

This clonotype was counted at least ten times. V usage is TRBV6-2 or TRBV6-3 and J usage is TRBJ2-7; D call uncertain. Germline V gene sequence: CDR1 MNHEY, CDR2 SVGEGT. The CDR3 runs to 11 residues. V lost 0 bases and J 6 bases, leaving 3 bases between the germline ends. The CDR3 sequence is CASSYSGEQYF. For the CDR3, the DNA is TGTGCCAGCAGTTACTCGGGCGAGCAGTACTTC.

The genes are TRBV5-5 and TRBJ1-2, with D possibly being TRBD1 (6 bases). The CDR3 runs 16 residues. V was trimmed by 0 bases and J by 0 bases, leaving 12 bases between them. Germline assignment: CDR1 SGHKS and CDR2 YYEKEE (reference sequence). For the CDR3, the DNA is TGTGCCAGCAGCTTGGGGTCCAGGGGCCCTAACTATGGCTACACCTTC. This translates into CASSLGSRGPNYGYTF. The entire variable domain, with the rest obtained from reference TRBV5-5 and TRBJ1-2, is as follows: DAGVTQSPTHLIKTRGQQVTLRCSPISGHKSVSWYQQVLGQGPQFIFQYYEKEERGRGNFPDRFSARQFPNYSSELNVNALLLGDSALYLCASSLGSRGPNYGYTFGSGTRLTVV.

Worth noting for this clonotype: A single base separates this from a much larger clone, so it may be a read error. The V and J genes are TRBV20-1 and TRBJ2-7; D possibly matches TRBD1 or TRBD2 (5 bases each). The germline V gene has CDR1 DFQATT and CDR2 SNEGSKA (reference sequence). The CDR3 consists of 13 residues. V shed 5 bases and J shed 4 bases, with 15 bases lying between them. This CDR3 reads CSAGGLGVYEQYF. The CDR3 DNA follows: TGCAGTGCTGGTGGCTTGGGGGTGTACGAGCAGTACTTC.

V is TRBV20-1 and J is TRBJ2-5, with D possibly TRBD1 on 5 matching bases. Germline V gene data show CDR1 as DFQATT and CDR2 as SNEGSKA (reference sequence). This CDR3 has 16 residues. Trimming left V 0 bases short and J 0 bases short, with 14 bases between. CDR3 in amino acids: CSARDNPYRNQETQYF. The CDR3 DNA follows: TGCAGTGCTAGAGACAACCCATACAGGAACCAAGAGACCCAGTACTTC.

Regarding this clonotype: A much larger clone sits a single nucleotide away, making a read error possible. The J gene is TRBJ2-3, the V gene TRBV12-3 or TRBV12-4; the match to TRBD2 covers 9 bases. CDR3 length equals 14 residues. V lost 6 bases, J lost 4 bases, and 5 bases stayed unmatched. The CDR3 spells CASRPVAGADTQYF. The CDR3 bases are TGTGCCAGCAGACCTGTAGCGGGGGCAGATACGCAGTATTTT.

This clonotype was seen only once. Mismatch with germline at one junction end may stem from a read error. In DNA, the CDR3 is TGTGCCAGCAGCCCCGCGACGGAGTCGTTCTCTGGGGCCAACGCCCTGACTTTC. This gives the protein CASSPATESFSGANALTF. The V gene is TRBV6-2 or TRBV6-3, the J gene TRBJ2-6; D is possibly TRBD1 (5 bases). The CDR3 loop spans 18 amino acids. The germline gives CDR1 MNHEY, CDR2 SVGEGT.

The chain combines TRBV12-3 or TRBV12-4 with TRBJ1-5, with a weak D call TRBD1 (5 bases). Deletions cut 1 base from V and 5 bases from J, with 18 bases between. The CDR3 is 17 amino acids. The CDR3 nucleotides read TGTGCCAGCAGTTTAGAACGGGGCGTGGGTGGGCATCAGCCCCAGCATTTT. Encoded protein: CASSLERGVGGHQPQHF.

In its sample, this clonotype is medium-sized (0.01 to 0.1%). CDR3 in amino acids: CASSQEGGTEAFF. DNA of the CDR3: TGCGCCAGCAGCCAAGAGGGGGGAACTGAAGCTTTCTTT. The J gene is TRBJ1-1, the V gene TRBV4-3; weak D call: TRBD1 (5 bases). This CDR3 spans 13 amino acids. The germline gives CDR1 LGHNA, CDR2 YSLEER. Trimming took off 0 bases at V and 5 bases at J, with 7 bases between the two ends.

This clonotype was seen just once. This sequence joins TRBV12-3 or TRBV12-4 and TRBJ2-5, with a tentative D call TRBD2 (6 bases). V lost 6 bases, J lost 11 bases, and 16 bases lay in between. CDR3 length: 12 residues. The CDR3, as DNA: TGTGCCAGCAGCGTAAGCGGGTTTGAGCAGTACTTC. This sequence encodes CASSVSGFEQYF.

This clonotype was seen a handful of times. V usage is TRBV4-1 and J usage is TRBJ1-5; TRBD1 is a possible D gene (6 bases). Trimming stripped 4 bases from V and 4 bases from J, with 11 bases between. Germline values: CDR1 MGHRA, CDR2 YSYEKL. The length of the CDR3 is 14 residues. CDR3 residues: CASSPYTGNQPQHF. CDR3 sequence (DNA): TGCGCCAGCAGCCCTTACACAGGGAATCAGCCCCAGCATTTT.

As concerns this clonotype: A much larger clone differs from this one at a single base, so this may be a read error. This chain uses TRBV15 with TRBJ2-3; D is undetermined. CDR1 and CDR2 (germline): LNHNV, YYDKDF (reference sequence). V shed 1 base and J shed 9 bases, with 11 bases lying between them. This CDR3 spans 13 amino acids. This chain's CDR3 is CATSRGIKETQYF. CDR3 nucleotides: TGTGCCACCAGCAGAGGCATCAAGGAGACGCAGTATTTT.

This clonotype was recorded a few times. The V call is TRBV2, the J call TRBJ1-2, with D hard to call. Germline loops: CDR1 SNHLY, CDR2 FYNNEI. Trimming took 2 bases from V and 8 from J, leaving 18 bases between them. The CDR3 consists of 15 residues. The CDR3 protein is CASSELRSEGRGYTF. DNA of the CDR3: TGTGCCAGCAGTGAATTGCGGTCGGAGGGAAGAGGCTACACCTTC.